The T cell receptor (beta chain) under discussion was sequenced for a study of blood T cells in healthy people across ages. Study results and caveats: Age brought a roughly linear fall in TCR beta diversity measured per million T cells.

This CDR3 contains 15 residues. The germline gives CDR1 MDHEN, CDR2 SYDVKM. Deletions cut 6 bases from V and 0 bases from J, with 12 bases between. The use of a sample-barcoded 5' primer and a J-beta primer mix characterized a second PCR of roughly 6 to 11 cycles. A template-switch adaptor that had 12 random nucleotides put a tag on each cDNA molecule. TCRdb independently ran MiXCR on the 5' RACE reads; one entry per CDR3 protein. The profile shows about 650,000 distinct CDR3 sequences, 52% of them singletons. This clonotype was seen a handful of times. What it recognizes is unknown. V is TRBV28 and J is TRBJ2-4; D call uncertain. Sequencing used blood. The clonotype originates from a woman aged 80 or older in good health. The CDR3 DNA reads TGTGCCAGCAGCTCCGGCGGTGTAGCCAAAAACATTCAGTACTTC. Protein: CASSSGGVAKNIQYF.